A single sample gave rise to the 27 T cell receptor beta chains below, sequenced in a study of blood T cell repertoires in COVID-19 (dated by TCRdb to the early 2020s). Library preparation employed the immunoSEQ multiplex PCR assay. The table comes from immuneACCESS by way of TCRdb, which keeps in-frame sequences with V and J called. Part of the clones is missing from these tables; in studies checked, under half for an unresolved V gene and the rest for unknown reasons. The sample profile shows around 53,000 clones; about 86% of them were found once. The top ten constitute under 7.5% of the sample. The sample taken for sequencing was peripheral blood. All receptors derive from a woman in her sixties or seventies with COVID-19, enrolled during active disease.

This clone was picked up one time. This chain connects TRBV10-1 to TRBJ2-1; 10 bases line up with TRBD2. After removal of 0 bases from V and 9 bases from J, the junction contained 20 bases not matched to a gene. This CDR3 region has 20 residues. Germline CDR1 is WNHNN and CDR2 is SYGVQD (reference sequence). The CDR3 DNA is TGCGCCAGCAGTGAGTCAAGGTCTAGCGGGAGTCTAACTCCATCGGGTGAGCAGTTCTTC. Translation: CASSESRSSGSLTPSGEQFF.

The genes are TRBV18 and TRBJ2-1; 10 positions agree with TRBD1. Germline CDR1 is KGHSH and CDR2 is LQKENI. Germline trimming cut 3 bases from V and 8 bases from J; bases unmatched to any gene: 10. The CDR3 totals 16 residues. The CDR3 loop is CASSPYRGQGEYEQFF. CDR3 in DNA: TGTGCCAGCTCACCGTACCGCGGACAGGGGGAGTATGAGCAGTTCTTC. The whole variable domain, remainder taken from reference TRBV18 and TRBJ2-1, is NAGVMQNPRHLVRRRGQEARLRCSPMKGHSHVYWYRQLPEEGLKFMVYLQKENIIDESGMPKERFSAEFPKEGPSILRIQQVVRGDSAAYFCASSPYRGQGEYEQFFGPGTRLTVL.

The chain is built from TRBV7-2 and TRBJ1-1; a weak D match, TRBD1 (6 bases). The CDR3 is 15 residues long. Germline CDR1 is SGHTA and CDR2 is FQGNSA. Deletions cut 3 bases from V and 4 bases from J, with 15 bases between. The CDR3: CASSLRRDRSTEAFF. CDR3 DNA: TGTGCCAGCAGCTTGCGGAGAGACAGGAGCACTGAAGCTTTCTTT.

J is TRBJ1-1 and V is TRBV28; D is perhaps TRBD1 (5 bases). CDR3 size: 14 residues. Trimming took 7 bases from V and 4 from J, leaving 16 bases between them. Germline CDR1 reads MDHEN; CDR2 reads SYDVKM. This chain's CDR3 is CASKPSGGGTEAFF. CDR3 bases: TGTGCCAGCAAACCGAGCGGGGGGGGCACTGAAGCTTTCTTT. The entire variable domain, with the rest obtained from reference TRBV28 and TRBJ1-1, is as follows: DVKVTQSSRYLVKRTGEKVFLECVQDMDHENMFWYRQDPGLGLRLIYFSYDVKMKEKGDIPEGYSVSREKKERFSLILESASTNQTSMYLCASKPSGGGTEAFFGQGTRLTVV.

The chain has TRBV7-9 and TRBJ2-6, with D possibly TRBD1 on 5 matching bases. The CDR3 consists of 19 residues. V lost 5 bases and J 2 bases, leaving 22 bases between the germline ends. CDR1 is SEHNR, CDR2 FQNEAQ, per germline (reference sequence). The CDR3 DNA is TGTGCCAGCAGCGCAACCCAGGGTGCGGCCCCTCCTGGGGCCAACGTCCTGACTTTC. It codes for CASSATQGAAPPGANVLTF.

For the CDR3, the DNA is TGTGCCAGCAGCTTCAGGGGGACCAATAATTCACCCCTCCACTTT. It codes for CASSFRGTNNSPLHF. V gene TRBV5-6 combines with J gene TRBJ1-6; 7 positions match TRBD1. The trim removed 2 bases at V and 5 bases at J, leaving 4 bases unmatched. The CDR3 is 15 amino acids. CDR1 is SGHDT and CDR2 is YYEEEE in the germline V gene. Based on the CDR3 plus reference TRBV5-6 and TRBJ1-6, the full variable domain is DAGVTQSPTHLIKTRGQQVTLRCSPKSGHDTVSWYQQALGQGPQFIFQYYEEEERQRGNFPDRFSGHQFPNYSSELNVNALLLGDSALYLCASSFRGTNNSPLHFGNGTRLTVT.

V and J are TRBV2 and TRBJ2-5; 11 bases match TRBD2. V lost 2 bases and J lost 12; bases outside the gene matches: 11. In germline, CDR1 is SNHLY, CDR2 FYNNEI. The CDR3 spans 15 residues. The CDR3 nucleotides read TGTGCCAGCAGTGAAAGGGAGTCTAGCGGGAGGCCGAAGTACTTC. The encoded protein is CASSERESSGRPKYF. Full variable domain (outside the CDR3, taken from reference TRBV2 and TRBJ2-5): EPEVTQTPSHQVTQMGQEVILRCVPISNHLYFYWYRQILGQKVEFLVSFYNNEISEKSEIFDDQFSVERPDGSNFTLKIRSTKLEDSAMYFCASSERESSGRPKYFGPGTRLLVL.

The genes are TRBV3-1 (or the pseudogene TRBV3-2) and TRBJ1-1, with D perhaps matching TRBD1 (5 bases). This CDR3 comprises 15 residues. The germline gives CDR1 LGHDT, CDR2 YNNKEL (reference sequence). The ends were cut back, 1 base at V and 6 bases at J, with 15 bases in the middle. The chain's CDR3 is CASSQALGRRAEAFF. CDR3 nucleotides: TGTGCCAGCAGCCAAGCTCTGGGGCGACGGGCTGAAGCTTTCTTT.

The V gene is TRBV12-3 or TRBV12-4, the J gene TRBJ2-7; D is undetermined. Trimming took 1 base from V and 5 from J, leaving 6 bases between them. CDR3 length: 12 residues. The CDR3 sequence is CASSLGIHEQYF. Here the CDR3 DNA reads TGTGCCAGCAGTTTAGGTATCCACGAGCAGTACTTC.

The chain carries TRBV7-3 and TRBJ2-5; 11 bases are a match to TRBD1. Unmatched junction bases numbered 6, after V lost 5 bases and J lost 4 bases. Germline V lookup: CDR1 SGHTA, CDR2 FQGTGA. The length of the CDR3 is 15 residues. Here the CDR3 reads CASSPGTGGLETQYF. CDR3 nucleotides: TGTGCCAGCAGCCCCGGGACAGGGGGATTAGAGACCCAGTACTTC. Full variable domain (outside the CDR3, taken from reference TRBV7-3 and TRBJ2-5): GAGVSQTPSNKVTEKGKYVELRCDPISGHTALYWYRQSLGQGPEFLIYFQGTGAADDSGLPNDRFFAVRPEGSVSTLKIQRTERGDSAVYLCASSPGTGGLETQYFGPGTRLLVL.

The chain has TRBV27 and TRBJ2-7, with a weak D call TRBD1 (5 bases). Germline V gene sequence: CDR1 MNHEY, CDR2 SMNVEV (reference sequence). There are 12 residues in the CDR3. V was cut by 6 bases and J by 8 bases, with 14 bases left in between. Written as DNA, the CDR3 is TGTGCCAGCAGCTTTGACAGAATGAAGCAGTACTTC. Its protein is CASSFDRMKQYF.

The chain couples TRBV30 to TRBJ2-2; 8 positions agree with TRBD2. From germline, CDR1 is GTSNPN and CDR2 SVGIG (reference sequence). The CDR3 is made up of 16 amino acids. The junction had 5 bases not matched to a gene; V was cut back by 0 bases and J by 2 bases. Written as DNA, the CDR3 is TGTGCCTGGAGTGTAGTCGGGAGGGCCAACACCGGGGAGCTGTTTTTT. Protein product: CAWSVVGRANTGELFF.

The rearrangement links TRBV15 to TRBJ2-5; the match to TRBD2 covers 12 bases. This CDR3 comprises 17 residues. Trimming at V came to 3 bases and at J to 5 bases, leaving 10 bases not matched to a gene. The V gene's germline CDR1 is LNHNV and CDR2 YYDKDF (reference sequence). The CDR3 spells CATSSMTSGSARETQYF. The CDR3 bases are TGTGCCACCAGCAGCATGACTAGCGGGAGTGCGAGGGAGACCCAGTACTTC.

This clone was seen a single time. The J gene is TRBJ2-1, the V gene TRBV6-2 or TRBV6-3; 8 positions agree with TRBD1. J was trimmed by 3 bases and V by 5 bases; bases with no gene match: 9. The CDR3 covers 16 residues. Germline lookup yields CDR1 MNHEY and CDR2 SVGEGT. The CDR3 loop reads CASSTTGTGLYNEQFF. The CDR3 DNA reads as TGTGCCAGCAGTACGACCGGGACAGGCCTCTACAATGAGCAGTTCTTC.

The genes are TRBV11-2 and TRBJ2-2; tentative D call: TRBD2 (6 bases). Germline CDR1 SGHAT, CDR2 FQNNGV. V shed 4 bases and J shed 2 bases, with 11 bases lying between them. The CDR3 covers 15 residues. The CDR3 loop is CASSSVAANTGELFF. CDR3 bases: TGTGCCAGCAGCTCTGTAGCGGCTAACACCGGGGAGCTGTTTTTT. Filled out from reference TRBV11-2 and TRBJ2-2, the complete variable domain reads EAGVAQSPRYKIIEKRQSVAFWCNPISGHATLYWYQQILGQGPKLLIQFQNNGVVDDSQLPKDRFSAERLKGVDSTLKIQPAKLEDSAVYLCASSSVAANTGELFFGEGSRLTVL.

The CDR3 DNA reads TGTGCCACTGGAGGTGGGAATCAGCCCCAGCATTTT. Translated, it gives CATGGGNQPQHF. V is TRBV24-1 and J is TRBJ1-5; D is ambiguous. This CDR3 contains 12 residues. V dropped 10 bases and J dropped 4 bases, with 10 bases sitting between them. Germline-derived CDR1 and CDR2 are KGHDR and SFDVKD.

J is TRBJ2-5 and V is TRBV4-1, with 7 bases lining up with TRBD2. V was pared by 7 bases and J by 1 base, with 21 bases of the junction left unmatched. The CDR3 loop spans 19 amino acids. CDR1 and CDR2 (germline): MGHRA, YSYEKL. CDR3 residues: CASTKNVASGDTLQETQYF. The DNA for the CDR3 is TGCGCCAGCACAAAAAACGTGGCTAGCGGAGATACCCTCCAAGAGACCCAGTACTTC.

The chain employs TRBV6-5 and TRBJ1-2; 7 nucleotides match TRBD1. CDR3 length: 14 amino acids. V shed 10 bases, J shed 0 bases, and the junction held 8 bases outside the gene matches. The germline gives CDR1 MNHEY, CDR2 SVGAGI. CDR3 residues: CATARDSPNYGYTF. CDR3 sequence (DNA): TGTGCCACCGCCCGGGACAGCCCTAACTATGGCTACACCTTC.

This chain joins TRBV7-2 and TRBJ2-7; TRBD1 agrees at 9 bases. J gave up 3 bases and V 5 bases, and 8 bases lay outside the gene matches. In germline, CDR1 is SGHTA, CDR2 FQGNSA. The CDR3 extends over 15 amino acids. The CDR3 DNA reads TGTGCCAGCAGCCTAGGGACAGGGTACGACTACGAGCAGTACTTC. It translates to CASSLGTGYDYEQYF.

The gene calls are TRBV30 and TRBJ1-6; maybe TRBD1 (5 bases). The CDR3 has 16 residues. Germline V gene sequence: CDR1 GTSNPN, CDR2 SVGIG (reference sequence). V was cut by 1 base and J by 9 bases, with 19 bases left in between. The CDR3 here is CAWSGRQGPRSSPLHF. The CDR3 coding sequence is TGTGCCTGGAGTGGGCGCCAGGGCCCCAGGAGTTCACCCCTCCACTTT.

V and J are TRBV12-5 and TRBJ2-1; no reliable D call. Trimming took 7 bases from V and 0 from J, leaving 7 bases between them. The V gene's germline CDR1 is LGHNT and CDR2 FRNRAP. The CDR3 is 13 residues long. The CDR3 reads CASEMSSYNEQFF. In DNA form, the CDR3 reads TGTGCTAGTGAAATGAGCTCCTACAATGAGCAGTTCTTC.

This rearrangement joins TRBV2 to TRBJ2-3, with unresolved D. Germline assignment: CDR1 SNHLY and CDR2 FYNNEI. Trimming left V 6 bases short and J 1 base short, with 5 bases between. The CDR3 sequence is 12 residues long. The CDR3, as DNA: TGTGCCAGCAGGGCGGGCACAGATACGCAGTATTTT. Translation gives CASRAGTDTQYF.

CDR3 sequence reads: CASSTNQGLGGYTF. The CDR3 coding sequence is TGTGCCAGTAGTACAAATCAGGGTTTGGGCGGCTACACCTTC. This chain joins TRBV19 and TRBJ1-2; D possibly corresponds to TRBD1 (5 bases). Germline-derived CDR1 and CDR2 are LNHDA and SQIVND (reference sequence). Trimming left V 4 bases short and J 8 bases short, with 17 bases between. This CDR3 is built from 14 residues.

This clone was recorded once. The V and J genes are TRBV10-2 and TRBJ2-7; 11 positions match TRBD2. CDR3 length equals 15 residues. Per germline, CDR1 WSHSY and CDR2 SAAADI. The junction had 7 bases not matched to a gene; V was cut back by 6 bases and J by 3 bases. The CDR3 region is CASRGTSGSLYEQYF. The DNA of the CDR3 is TGCGCCAGCAGGGGAACTAGCGGGAGCCTCTACGAGCAGTACTTC.

This clone has at least ten counts. V gene TRBV6-2 or TRBV6-3 combines with J gene TRBJ2-7; D call uncertain. Germline V gene data show CDR1 as MNHEY and CDR2 as SVGEGT. The CDR3 has 17 residues. Trimming took off 2 bases at V and 1 base at J, with 18 bases between the two ends. The CDR3 coding sequence is TGTGCCAGCAGTTACGACATGACACAGCCAATTTCCTACGAGCAGTACTTC. Its translation: CASSYDMTQPISYEQYF.

The CDR3 DNA sequence: TGCAGTGCTAGTCGGCATCGAGGTCGGGACGGGAGAGAGACCCAGTACTTC. Its protein product is CSASRHRGRDGRETQYF. The chain couples TRBV20-1 to TRBJ2-5; D may be TRBD2 (6 bases). Germline-derived CDR1 and CDR2 are DFQATT and SNEGSKA (reference sequence). The CDR3 has 17 amino acids. V was cut by 3 bases and J by 4 bases, with 24 bases left in between.

The chain joins TRBV27 to TRBJ2-2, with a possible D match to TRBD2 (5 bases). Trimming stripped 7 bases from V and 2 bases from J, with 20 bases between. Germline CDR1 MNHEY, CDR2 SMNVEV (reference sequence). This CDR3 is 17 amino acids long. The CDR3, as DNA: TGTGCCAGCACCCGCGGAGGTGGCATTCTCAACACCGGGGAGCTGTTTTTT. Protein product: CASTRGGGILNTGELFF.